The 29 T cell receptor beta chains in this list originate from one sample, sequenced in a study of blood T cell repertoires in COVID-19. Assay: immunoSEQ multiplex PCR; the TCRdb copy retains only in-frame clones and omits some. The sample includes hundreds of thousands of clones, around nine tenths of them seen just once. The sequencing sample was made of PBMCs or T cells enriched from blood (not recorded which). Receptors originate from a woman in her late teens or twenties who had been exposed to COVID-19.

This chain uses TRBV19 with TRBJ1-5; a possible D gene is TRBD1 (5 bases). Trimming pared 5 bases from V and 2 bases from J, leaving 13 bases between. Germline loops: CDR1 LNHDA, CDR2 SQIVND (reference sequence). CDR3 length: 15 residues. CDR3 region: CASSSVRAGNQPQHF. The CDR3 region has the DNA TGTGCCAGTAGTTCAGTCAGGGCTGGCAATCAGCCCCAGCATTTT.

The chain combines TRBV29-1 with TRBJ2-7; 9 positions match TRBD2. In germline, CDR1 is SQVTM, CDR2 ANQGSEA. The ends lost 1 base at V and 4 bases at J; junction bases unmatched: 5. The CDR3 consists of 14 residues. The CDR3 reads CSVEGAGGPYEQYF. In DNA form, the CDR3 reads TGCAGCGTTGAAGGCGCGGGGGGGCCTTACGAGCAGTACTTC.

V is TRBV4-2 and J is TRBJ1-3; 9 bases line up with TRBD1. This CDR3 has 18 amino acids. Germline-derived CDR1 and CDR2 are LGHNA and YNFKEQ. Trimming cost V 4 bases and J 4 bases; bases outside gene matches: 14. The CDR3 DNA reads TGTGCCAGCAGCCCCGGATGGGACCCCGGGACAGGGGGAAACACCATATATTTT. Translated: CASSPGWDPGTGGNTIYF.

This chain links TRBV7-9 with TRBJ1-1; perhaps TRBD1 as D (5 bases). The CDR3 totals 15 residues. V lost 2 bases, J lost 1 base, and 11 bases lay in between. Germline CDR1 and CDR2: SEHNR and FQNEAQ (reference sequence). The DNA for the CDR3 is TGTGCCAGCAGCTTAAAGGGTCAGGGGAACACTGAAGCTTTCTTT. Translating gives CASSLKGQGNTEAFF.

Here the CDR3 DNA reads TGTGCCAGCAGCCGGGGTGGCGCCCCTGAATTCGTGGAGCAGTACTTC. Amino acids: CASSRGGAPEFVEQYF. The V call is TRBV28, the J call TRBJ2-7, with D possibly matching TRBD2 (5 bases). The CDR3 totals 16 residues. The germline V gene has CDR1 MDHEN and CDR2 SYDVKM. V dropped 6 bases and J dropped 7 bases, with 25 bases sitting between them. The full variable domain, completed using reference TRBV28 and TRBJ2-7, is DVKVTQSSRYLVKRTGEKVFLECVQDMDHENMFWYRQDPGLGLRLIYFSYDVKMKEKGDIPEGYSVSREKKERFSLILESASTNQTSMYLCASSRGGAPEFVEQYFGPGTRLTVT.

The gene calls are TRBV6-5 and TRBJ1-2; D ambiguous. The CDR3 consists of 14 residues. V was trimmed by 2 bases and J by 2 bases, leaving 9 bases between them. Germline values: CDR1 MNHEY, CDR2 SVGAGI. The CDR3 DNA reads TGTGCCAGCAGTTACAAAGGGAGGAACTATGGCTACACCTTC. This encodes CASSYKGRNYGYTF.

V is TRBV27 and J is TRBJ2-6; TRBD2 matches 7 bases. With V trimmed by 6 bases and J by 1 base, 9 bases remained unmatched. The germline gives CDR1 MNHEY, CDR2 SMNVEV (reference sequence). This CDR3 comprises 17 residues. The CDR3: CASRSLAAPSGANVLTF. The DNA for the CDR3 is TGTGCCAGCAGATCCCTAGCGGCCCCGTCTGGGGCCAACGTCCTGACTTTC.

The gene calls are TRBV28 and TRBJ1-5; a possible D gene is TRBD1 (6 bases). Germline-derived CDR1 and CDR2 are MDHEN and SYDVKM. The CDR3 has 14 amino acids. The ends were cut back, 11 bases at V and 3 bases at J, with 17 bases in the middle. CDR3 loop: CAESPGTTNQPQHF. CDR3 sequence (DNA): TGTGCCGAAAGCCCAGGGACAACCAATCAGCCCCAGCATTTT.

V gene TRBV4-2 combines with J gene TRBJ2-7, with a tentative D call TRBD2 (6 bases). This CDR3 region has 15 residues. In germline, CDR1 is LGHNA, CDR2 YNFKEQ. Trimming cost V 5 bases and J 6 bases, with 20 bases left between them. The CDR3 DNA sequence: TGTGCCAGCAGCTATACGGGACTCACACAGGTCGAGCAGTACTTC. Residues: CASSYTGLTQVEQYF.

The chain couples TRBV25-1 to TRBJ1-5; D unresolved. There are 12 residues in the CDR3. CDR1 is MGHDK and CDR2 is SYGVNS in the germline V gene. Trimming stripped 8 bases from V and 4 bases from J, with 9 bases between. In DNA, the CDR3 is TGTGCCAGCGGGGAGGGAAATCAGCCCCAGCATTTT. Its translation is CASGEGNQPQHF.

The chain uses TRBV14 and TRBJ1-6; D not resolved. The ends were cut back, 0 bases at V and 7 bases at J, with 10 bases in the middle. Per germline, CDR1 SGHDN and CDR2 FVKESK. CDR3 length: 15 amino acids. The CDR3 spells CASSQDWRRNSPLHF. Here the CDR3 DNA reads TGTGCCAGCAGCCAAGATTGGAGAAGGAATTCACCCCTCCACTTT.

As regards this clone: This sample also contains other DNA sequences that code for the same CDR3. The J gene is TRBJ2-5, the V gene TRBV9, with TRBD2 matching over 8 bases. CDR3 length: 14 amino acids. The V and J ends lost 0 bases and 5 bases, in that order; junction bases with no gene match: 3. The germline gives CDR1 SGDLS, CDR2 YYNGEE. The CDR3 nucleotides read TGTGCCAGCAGCGTAGGCGGGGGGCACGAGACCCAGTACTTC. This codes for CASSVGGGHETQYF. Together with reference TRBV9 and TRBJ2-5, the CDR3 gives the full variable domain: DSGVTQTPKHLITATGQRVTLRCSPRSGDLSVYWYQQSLDQGLQFLIQYYNGEERAKGNILERFSAQQFPDLHSELNLSSLELGDSALYFCASSVGGGHETQYFGPGTRLLVL.

The genes are TRBV11-2 and TRBJ2-2, with 9 bases matching TRBD2. The CDR3 spans 17 residues. CDR1 SGHAT and CDR2 FQNNGV come from the germline V gene. V lost 7 bases, J lost 2 bases, and 11 bases stayed unmatched. This CDR3 is CASTRGGATINTGELFF. CDR3 sequence (DNA): TGTGCCAGCACGCGGGGGGGCGCCACGATAAACACCGGGGAGCTGTTTTTT.

This chain links TRBV27 with TRBJ1-2; a possible D gene is TRBD1 (6 bases). This CDR3 has 14 amino acids. V lost 5 bases and J 6 bases, leaving 16 bases between the germline ends. The germline CDR1 and CDR2 sequences are MNHEY and SMNVEV (reference sequence). For the CDR3, the DNA is TGTGCCAGCAGTATACAGGGTTATATGAATGGCTACACCTTC. Translation gives CASSIQGYMNGYTF.

The J gene is TRBJ1-5, the V gene TRBV19; 8 positions agree with TRBD1. Trimming removed 3 bases from V and 9 bases from J; junction bases left unmatched: 13. The CDR3 totals 16 residues. Looked up from germline, CDR1 is LNHDA and CDR2 is SQIVND (reference sequence). The CDR3 coding sequence is TGTGCCAGTAGTATGACCGGGACAGGAAAAGTTGGGCCCCAGCATTTT. Protein sequence: CASSMTGTGKVGPQHF.

The chain couples TRBV19 to TRBJ2-1, with D hard to call. Trimming took off 7 bases at V and 5 bases at J, with 6 bases between the two ends. CDR3 length: 11 residues. CDR1 is LNHDA, CDR2 SQIVND, per germline (reference sequence). The CDR3 DNA reads TGTGCCAGTACTATCAACAATGAGCAGTTCTTC. Protein product: CASTINNEQFF.

In regard to this clone: Other DNA sequences in this sample translate to the same CDR3. V usage is TRBV7-2 and J usage is TRBJ2-1; 13 bases map to TRBD2. CDR3 size: 15 residues. After removal of 6 bases from V and 3 bases from J, the junction contained 2 bases not matched to a gene. CDR1 is SGHTA, CDR2 FQGNSA, per germline. The CDR3 region is CASSRTSGSYNEQFF. DNA for the CDR3: TGTGCCAGCAGTCGGACTAGCGGGAGCTACAATGAGCAGTTCTTC.

The CDR3 spells CASSYQYSFDNSPLHF. The CDR3 nucleotides are TGTGCCAGCAGTTACCAGTACAGCTTCGATAATTCACCCCTCCACTTT. V gene TRBV6-5 combines with J gene TRBJ1-6; D is ambiguous. CDR1 is MNHEY and CDR2 is SVGAGI in the germline V gene. This CDR3 has 16 amino acids. V lost 2 bases and J 5 bases, leaving 13 bases between the germline ends.

The chain carries TRBV7-2 and TRBJ1-1, with D hard to call. This CDR3 contains 14 residues. Germline CDR1 and CDR2: SGHTA and FQGNSA. Trimming took 2 bases from V and 0 from J, leaving 7 bases between them. CDR3 DNA: TGTGCCAGCAGCTTACTACAGTTGAACACTGAAGCTTTCTTT. Protein: CASSLLQLNTEAFF.

The chain employs TRBV4-1 and TRBJ1-4, with 8 bases lining up with TRBD1. The CDR3 contains 13 residues. After removal of 5 bases from V and 8 bases from J, the junction contained 4 bases not matched to a gene. Germline assignment: CDR1 MGHRA and CDR2 YSYEKL. This CDR3 is CASSTRTGEKLFF. As DNA, the CDR3 is TGCGCCAGCAGCACCCGGACAGGGGAAAAACTGTTTTTT.

A note on this clone: No DNA is shown, since the ends of the CDR3 on it are uncertain; the CDR3 is the one TCRdb lists. The gene calls are TRBV28 and TRBJ1-1; the table's TRBD1 call for D was not verified on the DNA. Both ends counted, the CDR3 spans 16 residues. Germline CDR1 MDHEN, CDR2 SYDVKM. CDR3 loop: CASSFLAGQVETEAFF.

A word on this clone: The same CDR3 can be traced to other DNA sequences in this sample. The V gene is TRBV9, the J gene TRBJ1-2, with 7 bases lining up with TRBD1. The V and J ends lost 4 bases and 5 bases, in that order; junction bases with no gene match: 5. The germline CDR1 and CDR2 sequences are SGDLS and YYNGEE. The CDR3 is made up of 13 amino acids. The DNA for the CDR3 is TGTGCCAGCAGCCCCGGGACAGCGTATGGCTACACCTTC. This codes for CASSPGTAYGYTF.

This clone was picked up one time. The CDR3 loop is CASSEAGTGDGYTF. The DNA for the CDR3 is TGTGCCAGCAGCGAGGCGGGGACAGGGGATGGCTACACCTTC. J is TRBJ1-2 and V is TRBV7-9; the match to TRBD1 covers 10 bases. CDR1 is SEHNR and CDR2 is FQNEAQ in the germline V gene (reference sequence). After removal of 5 bases from V and 6 bases from J, the junction contained 6 bases not matched to a gene. The CDR3 extends over 14 amino acids.

The count of this clone is one. The chain employs TRBV5-6 and TRBJ2-3, with 8 bases fitting TRBD1. Losses at the gene ends were 3 bases for V and 9 bases for J; bases not matched to a gene: 6. This CDR3 has 13 amino acids. Germline CDR1 and CDR2: SGHDT and YYEEEE. The CDR3 sequence is CASSSDRGDTQYF. CDR3 nucleotides: TGTGCCAGCAGCTCCGACAGGGGCGACACGCAGTATTTT.

V gene TRBV10-3 combines with J gene TRBJ2-7; 9 bases are shared with TRBD1. This CDR3 has 12 residues. The germline CDR1 and CDR2 sequences are ENHRY and SYGVKD. Trimming removed 10 bases from V and 3 bases from J; junction bases left unmatched: 4. CDR3 DNA sequence: TGTGCCACCCAGGGACAGGGCTACGAGCAGTACTTC. It translates to CATQGQGYEQYF.

The rearrangement uses TRBV27 and TRBJ2-1, with 10 bases lining up with TRBD1. The CDR3 extends over 15 amino acids. The V gene end was trimmed by 2 bases and the J gene end by 7 bases; junction bases not matched to a gene: 5. Germline CDR1 MNHEY, CDR2 SMNVEV (reference sequence). CDR3 protein: CASSLGGQGTNEQFF. The CDR3 nucleotides read TGTGCCAGCAGTTTAGGGGGACAGGGGACGAATGAGCAGTTCTTC.

This sequence joins TRBV5-8 and TRBJ2-7; 8 bases map to TRBD1. The CDR3 has 15 residues. The V and J ends lost 3 bases and 1 base, in that order; junction bases with no gene match: 6. Per the germline V gene, CDR1 is SGHTS and CDR2 is YDEGEE. Written as DNA, the CDR3 is TGTGCCAGCAGCTGGGGGACAGGACTTTCCTACGAGCAGTACTTC. It encodes CASSWGTGLSYEQYF.

The chain combines TRBV24-1 with TRBJ2-4; 8 bases map to TRBD2. Trimming removed 6 bases from V and 5 bases from J; junction bases left unmatched: 8. CDR1 and CDR2 from the germline V gene are KGHDR and SFDVKD. This CDR3 region has 15 residues. The CDR3 sequence is CATSTVSAGENIQYF. The DNA for the CDR3 is TGTGCCACCAGTACGGTTTCAGCGGGAGAAAACATTCAGTACTTC.

CDR3 sequence: CASSLEGQGNTEAFF. The DNA of the CDR3 is TGTGCCAGCAGCTTAGAGGGACAGGGGAACACTGAAGCTTTCTTT. J is TRBJ1-1 and V is TRBV7-9; 9 positions match TRBD1. Germline lookup yields CDR1 SEHNR and CDR2 FQNEAQ (reference sequence). The CDR3 spans 15 residues. V dropped 1 base and J dropped 1; count of bases not matched to a gene: 1.